Below, one T cell receptor (beta chain) is given with its context. The data derive from a study of blood T cell repertoires in COVID-19. About the study: Specimens from acute and convalescent COVID-19 originated in the United States, Italy and Spain. T cells, B-cell-depleted T cells, or PBMCs supplied cDNA or gDNA.

In the source study's methods: Nucleated cell counts were estimated from reference gene primer amplification. TCRdb's copy holds only in-frame clones and misses some; the assay was immunoSEQ multiplex PCR. From that table come the V and J calls and clone size; the DNA was used to work out D and trimming. Of about 100,000 clones listed, roughly 90% are singletons. CDR1 MNHEY and CDR2 SVGAGI come from the germline V gene. Trimming cost V 7 bases and J 5 bases; bases outside gene matches: 9. The length of the CDR3 is 14 residues. The chain combines TRBV6-5 with TRBJ2-5, with 8 bases aligning to TRBD2. The sequenced sample consisted of peripheral blood. The sequence derives from a man aged 25-45 years in a cohort sampled during active COVID-19. CDR3 in DNA: TGTGCCAGCAACGAACGGGGGGGCCGCGAGACCCAGTACTTC. Encoded protein: CASNERGGRETQYF.